These 14 T cell receptor beta chains came from one sample sequenced in a study of blood T cell repertoires in COVID-19. Generated by immunoSEQ multiplex PCR, the TCRdb table keeps only in-frame clones and is missing some. The sample consists of more than 200,000 clones, approximately 86% of them appearing once. Material for sequencing was peripheral blood. These receptors came from a man aged 25 to 40 with active or convalescent COVID-19.

This chain connects TRBV30 to TRBJ2-1; unclear D gene. V was cut by 6 bases and J by 0 bases, with 15 bases left in between. The CDR3 is made up of 15 amino acids. Germline V gives CDR1 GTSNPN, CDR2 SVGIG (reference sequence). CDR3 in DNA: TGTGCCTGTTCCCTTAATTCCTTCTCCTACAATGAGCAGTTCTTC. Translating gives CACSLNSFSYNEQFF.

The chain employs TRBV5-4 and TRBJ1-3, with D hard to call. The CDR3 length is 18 residues. V lost 3 bases and J lost 0, with 19 bases in between. Germline CDR1 SGHNT, CDR2 YYREEE (reference sequence). CDR3 DNA: TGTGCCAGCAGCTCGGACCCAGTGGGAGTGGGCTCTGGAAACACCATATATTTT. Translation: CASSSDPVGVGSGNTIYF. The full variable domain, completed using reference TRBV5-4 and TRBJ1-3, is ETGVTQSPTHLIKTRGQQVTLRCSSQSGHNTVSWYQQALGQGPQFIFQYYREEENGRGNFPPRFSGLQFPNYSSELNVNALELDDSALYLCASSSDPVGVGSGNTIYFGEGSWLTVV.

This chain links TRBV15 with TRBJ1-4; no reliable D call. Trimming pared 1 base from V and 16 bases from J, leaving 13 bases between. The germline V gene has CDR1 LNHNV and CDR2 YYDKDF (reference sequence). The CDR3 covers 12 residues. CDR3 residues: CATSRGDEGTFF. The CDR3 nucleotides are TGTGCCACCAGCAGAGGAGATGAGGGAACGTTTTTT.

This sequence joins TRBV7-9 and TRBJ1-2; D is undetermined. Trimming shortened V by 5 bases and J by 3 bases, and 4 bases separated the two germline ends. Germline lookup yields CDR1 SEHNR and CDR2 FQNEAQ (reference sequence). The CDR3 sequence is 11 residues long. CDR3 coding DNA: TGTGCCAGCAGCACAGACTATGGCTACACCTTC. This translates into CASSTDYGYTF.

J is TRBJ1-1 and V is TRBV19, with no clear D. There are 13 residues in the CDR3. Trimming shortened V by 0 bases and J by 0 bases, and 2 bases separated the two germline ends. The germline V gene has CDR1 LNHDA and CDR2 SQIVND (reference sequence). The CDR3 DNA is TGTGCCAGTAGTATAGACATGAACACTGAAGCTTTCTTT. Amino acids: CASSIDMNTEAFF.

This clone was recorded only once. The chain recombines TRBV20-1 with TRBJ1-3; the match to TRBD1 covers 7 bases. Germline CDR1 and CDR2: DFQATT and SNEGSKA (reference sequence). CDR3 length: 14 amino acids. V lost 3 bases to trimming and J lost 3 bases; unmatched junction nucleotides: 5. This CDR3 reads CSASTTGDGNTIYF. The CDR3 DNA reads TGCAGTGCTAGTACAACAGGGGATGGAAACACCATATATTTT.

In its sample, this clone was seen a few times. The V and J genes are TRBV4-2 and TRBJ1-5, with D perhaps matching TRBD1 (5 bases). The germline V gene encodes CDR1 LGHNA and CDR2 YNFKEQ. The ends were cut back, 1 base at V and 6 bases at J, with 10 bases in the middle. The CDR3 has 14 amino acids. Here the CDR3 reads CASSQAGPGQPQHF. The CDR3, as DNA: TGTGCCAGCAGCCAAGCAGGGCCAGGTCAGCCCCAGCATTTT.

V usage is TRBV5-1 and J usage is TRBJ2-5; 14 positions agree with TRBD2. Germline V CDR1 and CDR2: SGHRS, YFSETQ. V was pared by 4 bases and J by 5 bases, with 7 bases of the junction left unmatched. The CDR3 contains 16 residues. The CDR3 protein is CASSMGLAGAQETQYF. The CDR3 nucleotides are TGCGCCAGCAGCATGGGACTAGCGGGGGCTCAGGAGACCCAGTACTTC. The variable domain in full, with the rest retrieved from reference TRBV5-1 and TRBJ2-5, is KAGVTQTPRYLIKTRGQQVTLSCSPISGHRSVSWYQQTPGQGLQFLFEYFSETQRNKGNFPGRFSGRQFSNSRSEMNVSTLELGDSALYLCASSMGLAGAQETQYFGPGTRLLVL.

This clone was counted only a few times. This chain joins TRBV6-6 and TRBJ2-6; 8 bases align to TRBD1. Germline-derived CDR1 and CDR2 are MNHNY and SVGAGI (reference sequence). The CDR3 loop spans 16 amino acids. With V trimmed by 3 bases and J by 4 bases, 5 bases remained unmatched. CDR3 region: CASSYSGGRGANVLTF. As DNA, the CDR3 is TGTGCCAGCAGTTATTCAGGGGGCAGGGGGGCCAACGTCCTGACTTTC.

The J gene is TRBJ1-2, the V gene TRBV13; TRBD1 is a possible D gene (5 bases). This CDR3 contains 15 residues. With 7 bases removed from V and 1 base from J, the gap between germline ends came to 16 bases. The germline V gene encodes CDR1 PRHDT and CDR2 FYEKMQ (reference sequence). The CDR3 sequence is CASTQTGVHNYGYTF. DNA for the CDR3: TGTGCCAGCACCCAAACAGGAGTCCATAACTATGGCTACACCTTC. Variable domain in full (rest from reference TRBV13 and TRBJ1-2): AAGVIQSPRHLIKEKRETATLKCYPIPRHDTVYWYQQGPGQDPQFLISFYEKMQSDKGSIPDRFSAQQFSDYHSELNMSSLELGDSALYFCASTQTGVHNYGYTFGSGTRLTVV.

The genes are TRBV19 and TRBJ2-1; no definite D call. The CDR3 loop spans 15 amino acids. V was cut by 6 bases and J by 6 bases, with 18 bases left in between. Per germline, CDR1 LNHDA and CDR2 SQIVND (reference sequence). The CDR3, as DNA: TGTGCCAGTAGCGTCGACAACAGTATTCTCAATGAGCAGTTCTTC. The encoded protein is CASSVDNSILNEQFF.

This clone appeared many times. This chain uses TRBV13 with TRBJ1-6, with D unresolved. V was clipped by 0 bases and J by 11 bases, with 8 bases between them. The CDR3 contains 13 residues. The V gene's germline CDR1 is PRHDT and CDR2 FYEKMQ (reference sequence). The CDR3 is CASSLGQFTPLHF. The CDR3 nucleotides are TGTGCCAGCAGCTTAGGGCAGTTTACACCCCTCCACTTT.

This chain links TRBV9 with TRBJ2-3; D is unresolved. The germline CDR1 and CDR2 sequences are SGDLS and YYNGEE. The CDR3 extends over 11 amino acids. The V and J ends lost 8 bases and 0 bases respectively, with 4 bases between them. CDR3 nucleotide sequence: TGTGCCAGTAGTAGCACAGATACGCAGTATTTT. Protein: CASSSTDTQYF.

The V gene is TRBV5-1, the J gene TRBJ2-3, with D perhaps matching TRBD2 (6 bases). With 0 bases removed from V and 3 bases from J, the gap between germline ends came to 14 bases. The germline V gene has CDR1 SGHRS and CDR2 YFSETQ. This CDR3 has 16 amino acids. The DNA for the CDR3 is TGCGCCAGCAGCTTGGGGGGACTCACTAGTACAGATACGCAGTATTTT. Translating gives CASSLGGLTSTDTQYF. Together with reference TRBV5-1 and TRBJ2-3, the CDR3 gives the full variable domain: KAGVTQTPRYLIKTRGQQVTLSCSPISGHRSVSWYQQTPGQGLQFLFEYFSETQRNKGNFPGRFSGRQFSNSRSEMNVSTLELGDSALYLCASSLGGLTSTDTQYFGPGTRLTVL.